This T cell receptor (beta chain) is drawn from a study of T-cell reconstitution after alpha-beta-depleted transplantation in children. The authors prepared the TCRbeta library with unique molecular identifiers. MiXCR, run by TCRdb on the PCR reads, gives a single entry per CDR3 protein. The table shows 450,000 to 600,000 distinct CDR3 sequences, with around 16% occurring only once. The sample holds a few counts of this clonotype. Trimming removed 3 bases from V and 3 bases from J; junction bases left unmatched: 5. Germline V gene lookup returns CDR1 SGHRS and CDR2 YFSETQ. This CDR3 contains 15 residues.

The receptor's source is a human donor who donated a stem cell graft to a child with acute lymphoblastic leukemia. Sequenced here: PBMCs from the stem cell graft donor, sampled from the stem cell graft. V usage is TRBV5-1 and J usage is TRBJ2-7; 11 bases agree with TRBD1. In DNA form, the CDR3 reads TGCGCCAGCAGCTGGGGACAGGGGGTGATCTACGAGCAGTACTTC. Protein sequence: CASSWGQGVIYEQYF. The variable domain in full, with the rest retrieved from reference TRBV5-1 and TRBJ2-7, is KAGVTQTPRYLIKTRGQQVTLSCSPISGHRSVSWYQQTPGQGLQFLFEYFSETQRNKGNFPGRFSGRQFSNSRSEMNVSTLELGDSALYLCASSWGQGVIYEQYFGPGTRLTVT.